This T cell receptor (beta chain) was obtained from a study of blood T cell repertoires in COVID-19. Study at large: COVID-19 samples, acute and convalescent, were from the United States, Italy and Spain.

The table came from immunoSEQ multiplex PCR; TCRdb's copy has only in-frame clones and leaves some out. The sample includes about 200,000 clones, 70% to 90% of them seen just once. Germline V CDR1 and CDR2: SGHTS, YDEGEE. CDR3 size: 18 residues. The V gene end was trimmed by 4 bases and the J gene end by 6 bases; junction bases not matched to a gene: 11. Sequenced material: PBMCs or T cells enriched from blood (not recorded which). The chain employs TRBV5-8 and TRBJ2-2; the match to TRBD2 covers 14 bases. The clonotype originates from a middle-aged woman with acute COVID-19. In DNA form, the CDR3 reads TGTGCCAGCAGCCGGGGACTAGCGGGAGAACCAGGACCCGGGGAGCTGTTTTTT. Amino acid sequence: CASSRGLAGEPGPGELFF.